Sequencing of this T cell receptor beta chain was carried out in a study of tumor and adjacent non-tumor tissue in lung cancer. This sample's RNA came from whole unsorted tissue. This non-tumor lung sample came from over 3 cm beyond the tumor edge. TCRbeta libraries were built with three rounds of nested PCR, modified from ARM-PCR. TCRdb processed the multiplex PCR reads anew with MiXCR; each CDR3 protein has one entry. The table shows around 82,000 distinct CDR3 sequences, with roughly 80% occurring only once. The CDR3 contains 14 residues. The germline CDR1 and CDR2 sequences are DFQATT and SNEGSKA (reference sequence). V was shortened by 1 base and J by 9 bases, with 16 bases between the two germline ends.

The TCR was taken from a man in his sixties with non-small cell lung cancer. The genes are TRBV20-1 and TRBJ2-1; D might be TRBD1 or TRBD2, each matching 5 bases. Input material: distant non-tumor lung tissue. CDR3 loop: CSARVWGRLREQFF. The CDR3 DNA reads as TGCAGTGCTAGAGTTTGGGGGAGACTGCGTGAGCAGTTCTTC.